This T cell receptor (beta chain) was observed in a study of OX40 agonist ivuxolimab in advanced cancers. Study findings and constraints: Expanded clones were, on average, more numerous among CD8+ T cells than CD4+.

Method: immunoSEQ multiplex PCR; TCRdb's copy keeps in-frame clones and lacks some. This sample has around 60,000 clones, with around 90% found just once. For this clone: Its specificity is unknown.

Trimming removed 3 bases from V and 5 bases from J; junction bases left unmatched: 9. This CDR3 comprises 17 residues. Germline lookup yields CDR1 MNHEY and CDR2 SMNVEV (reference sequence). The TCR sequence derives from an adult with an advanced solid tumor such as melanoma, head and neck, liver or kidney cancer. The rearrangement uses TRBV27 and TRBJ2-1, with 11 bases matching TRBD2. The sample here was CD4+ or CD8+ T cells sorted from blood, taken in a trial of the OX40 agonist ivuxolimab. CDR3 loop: CASSFGSGLAANNEQFF. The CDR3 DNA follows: TGTGCCAGCAGTTTCGGGTCGGGACTAGCGGCAAACAATGAGCAGTTCTTC.